The 32 T cell receptor beta chains reported below all come from one sample, sequenced in a study of graft-versus-host responses after intestinal transplantation. Their recognized antigens are unknown. TCRdb's table, derived via immunoSEQ multiplex PCR, lists solely in-frame clones and lacks some. Here the sample spans some 86,000 clones, 91% being singletons. Source: unstimulated CD4+ T cells sorted from spleen or lymph node cells, taken before intestinal transplant. The receptors here all came from a human donor who received an intestinal transplant.

This chain uses TRBV29-1 with TRBJ1-1, with D tentatively TRBD1 (5 bases). The germline V gene has CDR1 SQVTM and CDR2 ANQGSEA. CDR3 length equals 12 residues. The CDR3 sequence: CMGRSRDTEAFF. DNA for the CDR3: TGCATGGGGCGCAGCCGGGACACTGAAGCTTTCTTT.

This clone was picked up one time. V is TRBV19 and J is TRBJ2-3, with TRBD1 as a possible D gene (6 bases). Per germline, CDR1 LNHDA and CDR2 SQIVND (reference sequence). V lost 7 bases, J lost 0 bases, and 11 bases lay in between. The CDR3 length is 14 residues. The CDR3: CASKQGLSTDTQYF. DNA for the CDR3: TGTGCCAGTAAGCAGGGGCTTAGCACAGATACGCAGTATTTT.

V gene TRBV10-2 combines with J gene TRBJ2-1; D remains unclear. CDR1 and CDR2 (germline): WSHSY, SAAADI. With 7 bases removed from V and 7 bases from J, the gap between germline ends came to 11 bases. The CDR3 totals 12 residues. CDR3 DNA: TGCGCCAGCAAAGGAGTGAGGAATGAGCAGTTCTTC. It is translated as CASKGVRNEQFF.

The CDR3: CASSISRNTEAFF. The CDR3 nucleotides are TGTGCCAGTAGTATTAGTCGGAACACTGAAGCTTTCTTT. V usage is TRBV19 and J usage is TRBJ1-1; no clear D gene. Germline loops: CDR1 LNHDA, CDR2 SQIVND (reference sequence). V was cut by 3 bases and J by 1 base, with 6 bases left in between. The CDR3 covers 13 residues.

The chain joins TRBV5-8 to TRBJ1-1; D call uncertain. V dropped 2 bases and J dropped 1 base, with 15 bases sitting between them. The germline V gene has CDR1 SGHTS and CDR2 YDEGEE. The CDR3 runs to 16 residues. CDR3 residues: CASSFGTASGNTEAFF. The CDR3, as DNA: TGTGCCAGCAGCTTTGGTACCGCGAGCGGGAACACTGAAGCTTTCTTT. The full variable domain, completed using reference TRBV5-8 and TRBJ1-1, is EAGVTQSPTHLIKTRGQQATLRCSPISGHTSVYWYQQALGLGLQFLLWYDEGEERNRGNFPPRFSGRQFPNYSSELNVNALELEDSALYLCASSFGTASGNTEAFFGQGTRLTVV.

The V call is TRBV5-1, the J call TRBJ2-1; 7 nucleotides match TRBD1. The CDR3 runs 15 residues. After removal of 2 bases from V and 2 bases from J, the junction contained 4 bases not matched to a gene. Germline loops: CDR1 SGHRS, CDR2 YFSETQ. The CDR3 reads CASSFSGTAYNEQFF. For the CDR3, the DNA is TGCGCCAGCAGCTTTTCCGGGACAGCCTACAATGAGCAGTTCTTC.

This chain uses TRBV30 with TRBJ1-2; TRBD1 might be the D (5 bases). Trimming cost V 6 bases and J 2 bases, with 16 bases left between them. Germline assignment: CDR1 GTSNPN and CDR2 SVGIG (reference sequence). CDR3 length: 14 amino acids. CDR3 protein: CACSAGTQNYGYTF. CDR3 sequence (DNA): TGTGCCTGTTCAGCCGGGACTCAAAACTATGGCTACACCTTC. Full variable domain (remainder filled in from reference TRBV30 and TRBJ1-2): SQTIHQWPATLVQPVGSPLSLECTVEGTSNPNLYWYRQAAGRGLQLLFYSVGIGQISSEVPQNLSASRPQDRQFILSSKKLLLSDSGFYLCACSAGTQNYGYTFGSGTRLTVV.

The V call is TRBV21-1, the J call TRBJ1-5; TRBD1 is the table's D call, not checked against the DNA. TRBV21-1 has pseudogene status. The length of the CDR3 is 16 residues. The CDR3: CASSKDAGTLHQPQHF. CDR3 nucleotide sequence: TGTGCCAGCAGCAAAGATGCTGGGACACTCCATCAGCCCCAGCATTTT.

The genes are TRBV5-5 and TRBJ2-3, with D maybe TRBD1 (6 bases). Germline V gene sequence: CDR1 SGHKS, CDR2 YYEKEE (reference sequence). CDR3 length: 13 amino acids. V was cut by 4 bases and J by 6 bases, with 12 bases left in between. The CDR3 is CASSRQVSDTQYF. CDR3 coding DNA: TGTGCCAGCAGCCGACAGGTCTCGGATACGCAGTATTTT. Complete variable domain (other parts from reference TRBV5-5 and TRBJ2-3): DAGVTQSPTHLIKTRGQQVTLRCSPISGHKSVSWYQQVLGQGPQFIFQYYEKEERGRGNFPDRFSARQFPNYSSELNVNALLLGDSALYLCASSRQVSDTQYFGPGTRLTVL.

This clone was counted only a few times. This chain connects TRBV10-3 to TRBJ1-2; D may be TRBD1 (6 bases). Looked up from germline, CDR1 is ENHRY and CDR2 is SYGVKD. V lost 6 bases to trimming and J lost 7 bases, with 15 bases between them. The CDR3 totals 13 residues. CDR3 sequence: CAISEQGDSGYTF. The CDR3 DNA follows: TGTGCCATCAGCGAACAGGGAGACTCTGGCTACACCTTC.

The chain employs TRBV6-6 and TRBJ2-3; tentative D call: TRBD2 (7 bases). The germline CDR1 and CDR2 sequences are MNHNY and SVGAGI (reference sequence). This CDR3 has 16 residues. V lost 5 bases, J lost 2 bases, and 17 bases lay in between. In DNA form, the CDR3 reads TGTGCCAGCAGTAGGGGGGGGCCCCTAAACACAGATACGCAGTATTTT. It specifies CASSRGGPLNTDTQYF.

The chain recombines TRBV4-3 with TRBJ2-7; no clear D. Per germline, CDR1 LGHNA and CDR2 YSLEER. The CDR3 has 17 amino acids. Trimming shortened V by 0 bases and J by 0 bases, and 15 bases separated the two germline ends. For the CDR3, the DNA is TGCGCCAGCAGCCAAGATACGGGTATAACCAACTCCTACGAGCAGTACTTC. Translating it yields CASSQDTGITNSYEQYF.

This clone occurred once. The chain couples TRBV13 to TRBJ1-4, with D possibly being TRBD1 (6 bases). Between the trimmed V and J ends, which lost 5 bases and 3 bases, there was a span of 13 bases. The germline V gene encodes CDR1 PRHDT and CDR2 FYEKMQ (reference sequence). The length of the CDR3 is 15 residues. The CDR3 nucleotides read TGTGCCAGCAGCCTTCGGACAGCGGCTAATGAAAAACTGTTTTTT. This codes for CASSLRTAANEKLFF.

The chain combines TRBV6-5 with TRBJ2-5; D is unresolved. The end of the DNA is better explained by TRBJ2-7, so the J call may be wrong. This CDR3 has 14 residues. From germline, CDR1 is MNHEY and CDR2 SVGAGI. The CDR3 bases are TGTGCCAGCAGTAAATACCGCGTGGGCTACGAGCAGTACTTC. Residues: CASSKYRVGYEQYF.

The chain uses TRBV6-1 and TRBJ2-3; 9 bases match TRBD2. Trimming took 2 bases from V and 2 from J; bases not matched to a gene: 5. The CDR3 length is 16 residues. Germline V gene data show CDR1 as MNHNS and CDR2 as SASEGT. The CDR3 sequence: CASSEKRGVTTDTQYF. CDR3 sequence (DNA): TGTGCCAGCAGTGAAAAGCGGGGGGTCACCACAGATACGCAGTATTTT.

V is TRBV29-1 and J is TRBJ2-1; 16 nucleotides align to TRBD2. From germline, CDR1 is SQVTM and CDR2 ANQGSEA. The CDR3 runs 17 residues. V gave up 4 bases and J gave up 0 bases; unmatched junction bases: 3. The chain's CDR3 is CSVAGLAGGSSYNEQFF. CDR3 DNA sequence: TGCAGCGTTGCGGGACTAGCGGGGGGGAGCTCCTACAATGAGCAGTTCTTC.

This sequence joins TRBV19 and TRBJ2-7, with TRBD2 matching over 13 bases. Germline values: CDR1 LNHDA, CDR2 SQIVND (reference sequence). The CDR3 loop spans 16 amino acids. Unmatched junction bases numbered 11, after V lost 5 bases and J lost 7 bases. CDR3 region: CASSFSGLAGPGEQYF. The CDR3, as DNA: TGTGCCAGTAGTTTCTCGGGACTAGCGGGGCCTGGGGAGCAGTACTTC. The full variable domain, completed using reference TRBV19 and TRBJ2-7, is DGGITQSPKYLFRKEGQNVTLSCEQNLNHDAMYWYRQDPGQGLRLIYYSQIVNDFQKGDIAEGYSVSREKKESFPLTVTSAQKNPTAFYLCASSFSGLAGPGEQYFGPGTRLTVT.

The gene calls are TRBV2 and TRBJ2-7, with TRBD1 matching 7 bases. Unmatched junction bases numbered 7, after V lost 8 bases and J lost 3 bases. The CDR3 is 13 amino acids. Germline CDR1 SNHLY, CDR2 FYNNEI. CDR3 loop: CASGDSLFYEQYF. The CDR3 DNA reads TGTGCCAGCGGGGACAGTTTGTTCTACGAGCAGTACTTC.

This clone has only one observation. The chain employs TRBV7-9 and TRBJ2-5, with 14 bases identical to TRBD2. The CDR3 is 14 residues long. V dropped 5 bases and J dropped 11; count of bases not matched to a gene: 7. Germline V lookup: CDR1 SEHNR, CDR2 FQNEAQ (reference sequence). CDR3 residues: CASSILGLAGEQYF. The CDR3 DNA is TGTGCCAGCAGCATACTGGGACTAGCGGGGGAGCAGTACTTC.

This clone showed up just a few times. The genes are TRBV6-1 and TRBJ1-5; D not certain. CDR1 and CDR2 from the germline V gene are MNHNS and SASEGT. Trimming took off 1 base at V and 0 bases at J, with 7 bases between the two ends. CDR3 size: 15 residues. The CDR3 sequence: CASSEGSYSNQPQHF. CDR3 bases: TGTGCCAGCAGTGAAGGTAGCTATAGCAATCAGCCCCAGCATTTT.

This clone was observed a single time. The genes are TRBV5-4 and TRBJ2-3; weak D call: TRBD1 (7 bases). The CDR3 length is 16 residues. Trimming removed 0 bases at V and 2 bases at J, with 13 bases between. Per the germline V gene, CDR1 is SGHNT and CDR2 is YYREEE (reference sequence). CDR3 in DNA: TGTGCCAGCAGCTTGGGAGGGGGGACAGACACAGATACGCAGTATTTT. Amino acid sequence: CASSLGGGTDTDTQYF.

The chain joins TRBV5-1 to TRBJ1-1; D may be TRBD1 (6 bases). V lost 10 bases and J 0 bases, leaving 13 bases between the germline ends. Germline-derived CDR1 and CDR2 are SGHRS and YFSETQ. The CDR3 totals 13 residues. The chain's CDR3 is CASKDRMNTEAFF. Here the CDR3 DNA reads TGCGCCTCCAAGGACAGAATGAACACTGAAGCTTTCTTT.

The V gene is TRBV2, the J gene TRBJ2-7; 11 bases line up with TRBD1. Germline trimming cut 6 bases from V and 3 bases from J; bases unmatched to any gene: 7. Per the germline V gene, CDR1 is SNHLY and CDR2 is FYNNEI. CDR3 size: 15 residues. The CDR3 DNA reads as TGTGCCAGCAGGCAAGGGGACAGGGGGGACTACGAGCAGTACTTC. Amino acid sequence: CASRQGDRGDYEQYF.

The chain carries TRBV7-2 and TRBJ2-5; possible D gene TRBD2, 5 bases. Trimming stripped 5 bases from V and 4 bases from J, with 8 bases between. The CDR3 sequence is 12 residues long. The germline V gene has CDR1 SGHTA and CDR2 FQGNSA. CDR3 sequence reads: CASSGGAETQYF. The CDR3 DNA is TGTGCCAGCAGCGGAGGCGCAGAGACCCAGTACTTC.

This clone was found once. The CDR3 DNA is TGTGCCAGCAGCGTAGCCTCCCGTGCAGCTGGGAGCGAGCAGTACTTC. Translation gives CASSVASRAAGSEQYF. This sequence joins TRBV9 and TRBJ2-7; the D gene is possibly TRBD2 (5 bases). CDR1 is SGDLS, CDR2 YYNGEE, per germline. V lost 0 bases to trimming and J lost 6 bases, with 19 bases between them. This CDR3 region has 16 residues. The entire variable domain, with the rest obtained from reference TRBV9 and TRBJ2-7, is as follows: DSGVTQTPKHLITATGQRVTLRCSPRSGDLSVYWYQQSLDQGLQFLIQYYNGEERAKGNILERFSAQQFPDLHSELNLSSLELGDSALYFCASSVASRAAGSEQYFGPGTRLTVT.

This sequence joins TRBV7-2 and TRBJ1-3; D is uncertain. CDR1 and CDR2 (germline): SGHTA, FQGNSA. The CDR3 has 16 amino acids. The germline V and J ends were trimmed by 0 bases and 3 bases, with 12 bases remaining between them. The CDR3 here is CASSLAARGGGNTIYF. CDR3 in DNA: TGTGCCAGCAGCTTAGCGGCCCGGGGTGGTGGAAACACCATATATTTT.

Worth noting for this clone: A junction end diverges from the germline sequence, so it may reflect a read error. The rearrangement links TRBV10-3 to TRBJ1-5; a possible D gene is TRBD1 (5 bases). The CDR3 has 12 amino acids. The germline gives CDR1 ENHRY, CDR2 SYGVKD. This chain's CDR3 is CAISDRDQAQHF. DNA of the CDR3: TGTGCCATCAGTGACAGGGATCAGGCCCAGCATTTT.

The chain combines TRBV29-1 with TRBJ2-2, with D perhaps TRBD1 (5 bases). V was pared by 6 bases and J by 4 bases, with 12 bases between. CDR3 length: 13 amino acids. Germline V gene sequence: CDR1 SQVTM, CDR2 ANQGSEA. CDR3 amino acids: CSVPGRATGELFF. In DNA, the CDR3 is TGCAGCGTCCCCGGCAGGGCCACCGGGGAGCTGTTTTTT.

The chain carries TRBV2 and TRBJ2-7; no clear D. The CDR3 spans 11 residues. Germline V gene sequence: CDR1 SNHLY, CDR2 FYNNEI. Trimming cost V 3 bases and J 4 bases, with 4 bases left between them. In DNA form, the CDR3 reads TGTGCCAGCAGTGATAAATACGAGCAGTACTTC. It codes for CASSDKYEQYF.

The chain couples TRBV27 to TRBJ2-2; 9 nucleotides agree with TRBD1. In germline, CDR1 is MNHEY, CDR2 SMNVEV (reference sequence). The junction had 9 bases not matched to a gene; V was cut back by 6 bases and J by 4 bases. The CDR3 runs to 16 residues. The CDR3 sequence is CASRMEGQGLTGELFF. The DNA for the CDR3 is TGTGCCAGCAGGATGGAGGGACAGGGACTCACCGGGGAGCTGTTTTTT.

The chain uses TRBV21-1 and TRBJ1-5; TRBD1 is the table's D call, not checked against the DNA. TRBV21-1 is designated a pseudogene. CDR3 length: 24 residues. Here the CDR3 reads CAGSKGGGFGGVQGDSYSNQPQHF. The CDR3 DNA sequence: TGTGCCGGCAGCAAAGGAGGTGGCTTTGGCGGAGTACAGGGGGACTCATATAGCAATCAGCCCCAGCATTTT.

This clone appeared a few times. The rearrangement links TRBV14 to TRBJ1-4; D not certain. The CDR3 covers 12 residues. CDR1 SGHDN and CDR2 FVKESK come from the germline V gene. V was clipped by 2 bases and J by 8 bases, with 6 bases between them. The CDR3 reads CASSQTSEKLFF. CDR3 in DNA: TGTGCCAGCAGCCAAACATCGGAAAAACTGTTTTTT.